This T cell receptor beta chain stems from a study of vaccination effects on CD4 cells after COVID-19. Antigen-specific CD4+ T cells were expanded with viral peptide pools in the ViraFEST assay before sequencing. The culture ran for nine to ten days, and then CD4+ T cells were isolated. The table came from immunoSEQ multiplex PCR; TCRdb's copy has only in-frame clones and leaves some out. The sample shows about 61,000 clones, roughly 76% of them seen only once. This CDR3 is built from 14 residues. Germline V gene sequence: CDR1 KGHSH, CDR2 LQKENI. Remarks on this clone: Its antigen is currently unknown. At one boundary the junction diverges from the germline segment, which might be a read error.

This material consisted of CD4+ T cells from PBMCs cultured with HCoV-229E spike peptides, taken before COVID-19 vaccination. The chain employs TRBV18 and TRBJ1-5; the match to TRBD1 covers 9 bases. This TCR came from a human donor who received a COVID-19 vaccine. The CDR3, as DNA: TGTGCCAGTTCACAGGGGGCTAGCGGTCAGCCCCAGCATTTT. Amino acid sequence: CASSQGASGQPQHF.